The 31 T cell receptor beta chains given below trace back to one sample, sequenced in a study of T cell repertoires in ileal Crohn's disease. TCRdb's copy holds only in-frame clones and misses some; the assay was immunoSEQ multiplex PCR. Altogether approximately 8,800 clones are present, 96% being singletons, with the ten largest covering less than 0.25%. Sequenced: ileal tissue. The receptors originated from an adult with Crohn's disease.

The rearrangement links TRBV19 to TRBJ1-6; D is undetermined. V was shortened by 6 bases and J by 6 bases, with 6 bases between the two germline ends. The germline CDR1 and CDR2 sequences are LNHDA and SQIVND (reference sequence). The CDR3 is 12 amino acids. The DNA for the CDR3 is TGTGCCAGTAGACAGACTAATTCACCCCTCCACTTT. Protein sequence: CASRQTNSPLHF.

The V call is TRBV7-2, the J call TRBJ1-2; D ambiguous. CDR1 and CDR2 (germline): SGHTA, FQGNSA. V was shortened by 5 bases and J by 5 bases, with 18 bases between the two germline ends. The CDR3 runs to 15 residues. The CDR3 is CASSPAVGRRYGYTF. As DNA, the CDR3 is TGTGCCAGCAGCCCAGCGGTAGGCAGACGGTATGGCTACACCTTC. The entire variable domain, with the rest obtained from reference TRBV7-2 and TRBJ1-2, is as follows: GAGVSQSPSNKVTEKGKDVELRCDPISGHTALYWYRQSLGQGLEFLIYFQGNSAPDKSGLPSDRFSAERTGGSVSTLTIQRTQQEDSAVYLCASSPAVGRRYGYTFGSGTRLTVV.

The chain employs TRBV4-1 and TRBJ1-4, with 7 bases lining up with TRBD1. The CDR3 has 15 residues. With 2 bases clipped from V and 17 bases from J, the junction kept 17 bases outside the gene matches. CDR1 MGHRA and CDR2 YSYEKL come from the germline V gene. Written as DNA, the CDR3 is TGCGCCAGCAGCCAAACTTTCGACCGGGACAGAGTGCGCTTTTTT. Its protein is CASSQTFDRDRVRFF.

The chain carries TRBV5-4 and TRBJ1-3; 7 positions agree with TRBD1. V shed 7 bases, J shed 3 bases, and the junction held 13 bases outside the gene matches. This CDR3 spans 16 amino acids. The germline V gene has CDR1 SGHNT and CDR2 YYREEE (reference sequence). CDR3 bases: TGTGCCAGCCATCAACAAGACAGGGCTCGTGGAAACACCATATATTTT. This translates into CASHQQDRARGNTIYF.

The J gene is TRBJ2-5, the V gene TRBV19; TRBD2 matches at 9 bases. The trim removed 8 bases at V and 2 bases at J, leaving 9 bases unmatched. The CDR3 contains 15 residues. Germline loops: CDR1 LNHDA, CDR2 SQIVND (reference sequence). In DNA form, the CDR3 reads TGTGCCAGTCGCCCCAGCGGGGGGCATCAAGAGACCCAGTACTTC. Protein: CASRPSGGHQETQYF. Combining the CDR3 with reference TRBV19 and TRBJ2-5 gives the whole variable domain DGGITQSPKYLFRKEGQNVTLSCEQNLNHDAMYWYRQDPGQGLRLIYYSQIVNDFQKGDIAEGYSVSREKKESFPLTVTSAQKNPTAFYLCASRPSGGHQETQYFGPGTRLLVL.

The chain is built from TRBV11-2 and TRBJ2-1, with 10 positions matching TRBD2. The germline gives CDR1 SGHAT, CDR2 FQNNGV. This CDR3 is 18 amino acids long. The junction had 8 bases not matched to a gene; V was cut back by 1 base and J by 2 bases. In nucleotides, the CDR3 is TGTGCCAGCAGCTTAGGGCTAGCGGGGGCCCGTCCCTACAATGAGCAGTTCTTC. This gives the protein CASSLGLAGARPYNEQFF.

The chain combines TRBV30 with TRBJ1-1, with 7 bases matching TRBD1. The trim removed 1 base at V and 0 bases at J, leaving 5 bases unmatched. Germline V gives CDR1 GTSNPN, CDR2 SVGIG (reference sequence). The length of the CDR3 is 15 residues. The CDR3 nucleotides read TGTGCCTGGAGTGGACAGGGACAGCTGAACACTGAAGCTTTCTTT. It is translated as CAWSGQGQLNTEAFF.

The V and J genes are TRBV11-2 and TRBJ2-5; 14 nucleotides line up with TRBD2. There are 16 residues in the CDR3. CDR1 and CDR2 (germline): SGHAT, FQNNGV. The V segment lost 5 bases and the J segment 5 bases; nucleotides outside the gene matches: 7. The CDR3, as DNA: TGTGCCAGCAGCCCCCGACTAGCGGGGGGGCGTGAGACCCAGTACTTC. It encodes CASSPRLAGGRETQYF.

The J gene is TRBJ1-4, the V gene TRBV15; TRBD1 might be the D (5 bases). There are 17 residues in the CDR3. The V end lost 0 bases, the J end lost 3 bases, and 14 bases lay between the germline ends. CDR1 and CDR2 from the germline V gene are LNHNV and YYDKDF (reference sequence). CDR3 sequence (DNA): TGTGCCACCAGCAGAGATTGGGCAGGGAAAGCTAATGAAAAACTGTTTTTT. This encodes CATSRDWAGKANEKLFF. Full variable domain (remainder filled in from reference TRBV15 and TRBJ1-4): DAMVIQNPRYQVTQFGKPVTLSCSQTLNHNVMYWYQQKSSQAPKLLFHYYDKDFNNEADTPDNFQSRRPNTSFCFLDIRSPGLGDTAMYLCATSRDWAGKANEKLFFGSGTQLSVL.

The chain uses TRBV7-8 and TRBJ2-5; D is undetermined. The germline V and J ends were trimmed by 1 base and 2 bases, with 8 bases remaining between them. The CDR3 has 14 residues. Looked up from germline, CDR1 is SGHVS and CDR2 is FQNEAQ. The CDR3 here is CASSLVGAQETQYF. CDR3 sequence (DNA): TGTGCCAGCAGCTTAGTGGGCGCTCAAGAGACCCAGTACTTC.

The CDR3 region is CASSQDATSGGSDTQYF. CDR3 nucleotide sequence: TGTGCCAGCAGCCAAGATGCAACTAGCGGGGGGTCAGATACGCAGTATTTT. V and J are TRBV4-2 and TRBJ2-3, with 12 bases lining up with TRBD2. J was trimmed by 4 bases and V by 0 bases; bases with no gene match: 5. The CDR3 is 17 amino acids. Germline V gene sequence: CDR1 LGHNA, CDR2 YNFKEQ.

This chain links TRBV2 with TRBJ2-7; no reliable D call. From germline, CDR1 is SNHLY and CDR2 FYNNEI. V was clipped by 6 bases and J by 3 bases, with 6 bases between them. This CDR3 is built from 11 residues. The CDR3 loop reads CASRESYEQYF. DNA of the CDR3: TGTGCCAGCAGGGAGAGCTACGAGCAGTACTTC.

The V and J genes are TRBV5-1 and TRBJ1-1; 7 positions agree with TRBD1. The CDR3 has 16 amino acids. Losses at the gene ends were 4 bases for V and 3 bases for J; bases not matched to a gene: 12. Germline loops: CDR1 SGHRS, CDR2 YFSETQ. CDR3 residues: CASSRETGIADTEAFF. The CDR3 DNA reads TGCGCCAGCAGCCGGGAGACAGGGATTGCTGACACTGAAGCTTTCTTT.

The rearrangement joins TRBV28 to TRBJ1-2, with unresolved D. Per germline, CDR1 MDHEN and CDR2 SYDVKM. This CDR3 contains 11 residues. The germline V and J ends were trimmed by 6 bases and 3 bases, with 5 bases remaining between them. The CDR3 coding sequence is TGTGCCAGCAGGGCCGACTATGGCTACACCTTC. As protein: CASRADYGYTF.

The chain carries TRBV14 and TRBJ1-6; TRBD1 is a possible D gene (6 bases). CDR1 is SGHDN, CDR2 FVKESK, per germline. CDR3 length: 15 residues. V lost 2 bases and J 7 bases, leaving 12 bases between the germline ends. The CDR3 reads CASSQTTGVNSPLHF. The DNA for the CDR3 is TGTGCCAGCAGCCAAACGACAGGAGTAAATTCACCCCTCCACTTT.

Regarding this clone: The limits of the CDR3 on the DNA are not certain, so only TCRdb's listed CDR3 is given. The chain is built from TRBV7-9 and TRBJ1-1. The length of the CDR3 is 13 amino acids, counting both ends. CDR1 and CDR2 (germline): SEHNR, FQNEAQ (reference sequence). This CDR3 is CASSFGPGSEAFF.

The V and J genes are TRBV19 and TRBJ2-7; D gene unclear. The germline V and J ends were trimmed by 2 bases and 4 bases, with 9 bases remaining between them. CDR1 and CDR2 (germline): LNHDA, SQIVND (reference sequence). CDR3 length: 13 amino acids. The CDR3 loop is CASSIKGAYEQYF. The CDR3 DNA follows: TGTGCCAGTAGTATAAAAGGAGCTTACGAGCAGTACTTC.

The chain is built from TRBV5-1 and TRBJ2-5, with D maybe TRBD1 (6 bases). Trimming cost V 9 bases and J 1 base, with 19 bases left between them. Per the germline V gene, CDR1 is SGHRS and CDR2 is YFSETQ. CDR3 length: 15 amino acids. The CDR3: CATQPGTQIQETQYF. CDR3 bases: TGCGCCACCCAACCCGGGACACAAATCCAAGAGACCCAGTACTTC.

V and J are TRBV18 and TRBJ2-5; D remains ambiguous. This CDR3 spans 13 amino acids. The ends were cut back, 3 bases at V and 4 bases at J, with 9 bases in the middle. The V gene's germline CDR1 is KGHSH and CDR2 LQKENI. In DNA, the CDR3 is TGTGCCAGCTCACCGTCACAGTCAGAGACCCAGTACTTC. Translated: CASSPSQSETQYF.

The chain has TRBV19 and TRBJ1-1, with a tentative D call TRBD1 (6 bases). This CDR3 region has 14 residues. The V end lost 4 bases, the J end lost 3 bases, and 12 bases lay between the germline ends. Germline loops: CDR1 LNHDA, CDR2 SQIVND (reference sequence). CDR3 bases: TGTGCCAGTAGTAAACAGGGTGGGGACACTGAAGCTTTCTTT. Translated, it gives CASSKQGGDTEAFF.

This sequence joins TRBV5-6 and TRBJ2-3, with TRBD2 as a possible D gene (5 bases). The V end lost 0 bases, the J end lost 8 bases, and 10 bases lay between the germline ends. CDR1 and CDR2 from the germline V gene are SGHDT and YYEEEE. The CDR3 contains 13 residues. The CDR3 DNA sequence: TGTGCCAGCAGCTTGGGAGGGATTACTACGCAGTATTTT. Encoded protein: CASSLGGITTQYF.

The rearrangement uses TRBV19 and TRBJ2-7; possibly TRBD1 for D (5 bases). Trimming cost V 4 bases and J 2 bases, with 12 bases left between them. The CDR3 totals 14 residues. Germline V lookup: CDR1 LNHDA, CDR2 SQIVND (reference sequence). This CDR3 reads CASSKGTGPYEQYF. The CDR3 coding sequence is TGTGCCAGTAGTAAGGGAACAGGCCCCTACGAGCAGTACTTC.

V and J are TRBV4-3 and TRBJ2-1; TRBD1 matches 9 bases. CDR1 and CDR2 (germline): LGHNA, YSLEER. CDR3 size: 15 residues. J lost 3 bases, V lost 2 bases, and 2 bases had no gene match. In DNA, the CDR3 is TGCGCCAGCAGCCAAAGGACAGGGGACTACAATGAGCAGTTCTTC. Its translation is CASSQRTGDYNEQFF.

The chain combines TRBV7-9 with TRBJ1-6; no firm D call. V lost 1 base and J lost 3, with 4 bases in between. Germline lookup yields CDR1 SEHNR and CDR2 FQNEAQ (reference sequence). The CDR3 is 14 residues long. The CDR3 bases are TGTGCCAGCAGCTTAGACAGCTATAATTCACCCCTCCACTTT. Amino acids: CASSLDSYNSPLHF.

The chain joins TRBV29-1 to TRBJ1-4; perhaps TRBD1 as D (6 bases). Germline V CDR1 and CDR2: SQVTM, ANQGSEA. The V end was cut by 7 bases, the J end by 1 base, with 10 bases between. The CDR3 has 13 amino acids. The chain's CDR3 is CSALTGTNEKLFF. The CDR3, as DNA: TGCAGCGCATTGACAGGAACTAATGAAAAACTGTTTTTT.

The rearrangement links TRBV10-1 to TRBJ1-1; D gene uncertain. The CDR3 sequence is 12 residues long. Trimming left V 5 bases short and J 12 bases short, with 16 bases between. Germline CDR1 reads WNHNN; CDR2 reads SYGVQD (reference sequence). CDR3 sequence reads: CASSFLAGRTFF. CDR3 sequence (DNA): TGCGCCAGCAGTTTCCTTGCGGGAAGGACTTTCTTT.

The chain is built from TRBV7-6 and TRBJ1-1, with unresolved D. CDR3 length equals 13 residues. Germline CDR1 is SGHVS and CDR2 is FNYEAQ. V was cut by 1 base and J by 4 bases, with 7 bases left in between. CDR3 region: CASSLEEGTEAFF. The DNA for the CDR3 is TGTGCCAGCAGCTTAGAGGAGGGCACTGAAGCTTTCTTT.

V gene TRBV9 combines with J gene TRBJ2-3; 12 nucleotides match TRBD2. The CDR3 sequence is 18 residues long. V gave up 0 bases and J gave up 2 bases; unmatched junction bases: 7. The germline V gene encodes CDR1 SGDLS and CDR2 YYNGEE. CDR3 sequence reads: CASSVDLWTSGATDTQYF. In DNA form, the CDR3 reads TGTGCCAGCAGCGTAGATCTATGGACTAGCGGGGCCACAGATACGCAGTATTTT.

The chain carries TRBV5-6 and TRBJ1-6; no firm D call. CDR1 is SGHDT and CDR2 is YYEEEE in the germline V gene. The V end lost 5 bases, the J end lost 7 bases, and 7 bases lay between the germline ends. The CDR3 is made up of 12 amino acids. This chain's CDR3 is CASSRVNSPLHF. CDR3 bases: TGTGCCAGCAGTCGGGTGAATTCACCCCTCCACTTT.

The V gene is TRBV5-1, the J gene TRBJ2-1; 9 nucleotides agree with TRBD1. CDR1 and CDR2 (germline): SGHRS, YFSETQ. The ends lost 2 bases at V and 3 bases at J; junction bases unmatched: 3. The CDR3 covers 15 residues. This CDR3 reads CASSLQGAGYNEQFF. For the CDR3, the DNA is TGCGCCAGCAGCTTACAGGGGGCAGGCTACAATGAGCAGTTCTTC.

J is TRBJ1-1 and V is TRBV27; D unresolved. V lost 3 bases, J lost 6 bases, and 14 bases lay in between. The CDR3 contains 14 residues. Germline-derived CDR1 and CDR2 are MNHEY and SMNVEV (reference sequence). In nucleotides, the CDR3 is TGTGCCAGCAGTTTTAGCGGGATCCAATCTGAAGCTTTCTTT. It codes for CASSFSGIQSEAFF.